A single sample is the source of the 9 T cell receptor beta chains below, sequenced in a study of T cell changes during pregnancy in multiple sclerosis. TCRdb's copy holds only in-frame clones and misses some; the assay was immunoSEQ multiplex PCR. The sample includes 55,000 to 85,000 clones, roughly nine tenths of them seen just once. The sample consisted of peripheral blood, taken in the third trimester of pregnancy. All receptors derive from a female donor with multiple sclerosis, enrolled in a pregnancy study.

The chain uses TRBV25-1 and TRBJ2-2; 9 nucleotides align to TRBD1. Germline CDR1 MGHDK, CDR2 SYGVNS. The CDR3 contains 15 residues. The trim removed 3 bases at V and 4 bases at J, leaving 3 bases unmatched. The DNA of the CDR3 is TGTGCCAGCAGTGAGAGGACAGGGGCCACCGGGGAGCTGTTTTTT. Amino acids: CASSERTGATGELFF.

The CDR3 bases are TGTGCCAGCTCAACAGGGACAGGGGGCAGCGACGAGCAGTACTTC. It specifies CASSTGTGGSDEQYF. The chain uses TRBV18 and TRBJ2-7; 12 positions match TRBD1. The CDR3 has 15 residues. The trim removed 5 bases at V and 5 bases at J, leaving 7 bases unmatched. Germline loops: CDR1 KGHSH, CDR2 LQKENI.

J is TRBJ2-3 and V is TRBV7-9; 8 bases map to TRBD2. CDR1 SEHNR and CDR2 FQNEAQ come from the germline V gene (reference sequence). V was pared by 3 bases and J by 2 bases, with 10 bases of the junction left unmatched. This CDR3 is 17 amino acids long. The CDR3 region is CASSFAGGRRFTDTQYF. The CDR3 DNA follows: TGTGCCAGCAGCTTCGCGGGGGGCCGTCGATTCACAGATACGCAGTATTTT.

This chain connects TRBV5-4 to TRBJ2-5; tentative D call: TRBD1 (5 bases). The CDR3 runs 14 residues. V lost 0 bases, J lost 1 base, and 7 bases lay in between. Germline-derived CDR1 and CDR2 are SGHNT and YYREEE (reference sequence). The CDR3 spells CASSLADSQETQYF. Written as DNA, the CDR3 is TGTGCCAGCAGCTTGGCCGACAGCCAAGAGACCCAGTACTTC.

This clone was picked up one time. V usage is TRBV19 and J usage is TRBJ1-1, with D possibly matching TRBD1 (5 bases). The CDR3 consists of 14 residues. The germline gives CDR1 LNHDA, CDR2 SQIVND (reference sequence). With 5 bases removed from V and 11 bases from J, the gap between germline ends came to 21 bases. CDR3 in DNA: TGTGCCAGTAGTCTCGGGTCGGGACTACTGGGGGCTTTCTTT. Its protein is CASSLGSGLLGAFF.

J is TRBJ1-2 and V is TRBV6-5; perhaps TRBD1 as D (6 bases). Deletions cut 10 bases from V and 2 bases from J, with 20 bases between. CDR3 length: 15 amino acids. Germline CDR1 is MNHEY and CDR2 is SVGAGI. The CDR3 sequence: CAIGGPGSGNYGYTF. CDR3 coding DNA: TGTGCCATAGGGGGACCTGGTTCGGGAAACTATGGCTACACCTTC.

This clone was observed a few times. V gene TRBV10-3 combines with J gene TRBJ1-2, with D unresolved. This CDR3 region has 13 residues. CDR1 ENHRY and CDR2 SYGVKD come from the germline V gene. The V end was cut by 8 bases, the J end by 10 bases, with 20 bases between. CDR3: CAIPGRDSANYTF. CDR3 nucleotides: TGTGCCATCCCCGGGAGGGATTCTGCTAACTACACCTTC.

In nucleotides, the CDR3 is TGTGCCAGCAGTTACGGACAGGGCAAAAGAAACACCATATATTTT. Translating it yields CASSYGQGKRNTIYF. The chain couples TRBV6-5 to TRBJ1-3; 8 bases match TRBD1. This CDR3 spans 15 amino acids. V was clipped by 2 bases and J by 5 bases; unmatched bases: 5. CDR1 and CDR2 (germline): MNHEY, SVGAGI.

The chain employs TRBV11-3 and TRBJ2-1; 7 nucleotides line up with TRBD2. This CDR3 is 18 amino acids long. With 0 bases clipped from V and 4 bases from J, the junction kept 12 bases outside the gene matches. Germline V CDR1 and CDR2: SGHNT, YENEEA. CDR3 nucleotides: TGTGCCAGCAGCTTAGATCAGGGCGGGAGCGCGGTTTACAATGAGCAGTTCTTC. It specifies CASSLDQGGSAVYNEQFF.